This TCR beta chain was sequenced during a study of blood T cell repertoires in COVID-19. Profiled with immunoSEQ multiplex PCR; TCRdb holds only in-frame clones, not every one. This table has some 300,000 clones, approximately 86% appearing once. This CDR3 comprises 15 residues. CDR1 SGHTA and CDR2 FQGTGA come from the germline V gene. Losses at the gene ends were 5 bases for V and 3 bases for J; bases not matched to a gene: 8. Specimen: PBMCs or T cells enriched from blood (not recorded which). The clonotype comes from a woman under 40 who had recovered from COVID-19. The chain combines TRBV7-3 with TRBJ1-2; 8 bases match TRBD1. The chain's CDR3 is CASSMVTGEDYGYTF. The CDR3 region has the DNA TGTGCCAGCAGCATGGTGACAGGGGAGGACTATGGCTACACCTTC.